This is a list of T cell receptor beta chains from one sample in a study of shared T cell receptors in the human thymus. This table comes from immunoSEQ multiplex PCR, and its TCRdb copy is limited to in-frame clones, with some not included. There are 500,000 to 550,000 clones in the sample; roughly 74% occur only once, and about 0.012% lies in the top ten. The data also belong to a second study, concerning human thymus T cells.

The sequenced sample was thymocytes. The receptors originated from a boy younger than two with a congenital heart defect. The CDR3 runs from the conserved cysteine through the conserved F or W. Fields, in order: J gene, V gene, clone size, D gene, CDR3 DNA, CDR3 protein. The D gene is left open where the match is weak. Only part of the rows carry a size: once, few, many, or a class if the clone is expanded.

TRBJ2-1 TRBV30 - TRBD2 TGTGCCTGGACGAGGGGAGGGAGGGCCAATGAGCAGTTCTTC CAWTRGGRANEQFF
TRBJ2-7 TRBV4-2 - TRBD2 TGTGCCAGCAGCCAAACGCTAGCGGGGGAGCAGTACTTC CASSQTLAGEQYF
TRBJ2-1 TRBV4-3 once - TGCGCCAGCAGCCCCCGCGGGTTAGCGGACAATGAGCAGTTCTTC CASSPRGLADNEQFF
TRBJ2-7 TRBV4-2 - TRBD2 TGTGCCAGCAGCCAAGCCCAGTATAGCGGGAGCCCTAGCTCCTACGAGCAGTACTTC CASSQAQYSGSPSSYEQYF
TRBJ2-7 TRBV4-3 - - TGCGCCAGCAGCCAAGGGGGGCGAGGCGACGAGCAGTACTTC CASSQGGRGDEQYF
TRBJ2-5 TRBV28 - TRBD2 TGTGCCAGCAGTTTAAGGGCGACTAGCGGGAGGATAGAGACCCAGTACTTC CASSLRATSGRIETQYF
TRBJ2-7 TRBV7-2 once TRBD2 TGTGCCAGCAGCTTGACTAGCGGGAGGCCCGCTGTCTACGAGCAGTACTTC CASSLTSGRPAVYEQYF
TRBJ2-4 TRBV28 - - TGTGCCAGCAGTCTCGTCGGGGGGCGGGTTCAGTACTTC CASSLVGGRVQYF
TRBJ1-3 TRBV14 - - TGTGCCAGCAGCCCCACCGGGGCTGGAAACACCATATATTTT CASSPTGAGNTIYF
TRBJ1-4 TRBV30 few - TGTGCCTGGAGTCCTCGGGTAAATGAAAAACTGTTTTTT CAWSPRVNEKLFF
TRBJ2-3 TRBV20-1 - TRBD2 TGCAGCTTGCGGGGGACAGATACGCAGTATTTT CSLRGTDTQYF
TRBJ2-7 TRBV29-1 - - TGCAGCGTTGAATTGGGGGCAGCCCCCTCCTACGAGCAGTACTTC CSVELGAAPSYEQYF
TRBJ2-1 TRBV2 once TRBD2 TGTGCCAGCAGTGAAAGAGCGGGAGGTGCAAGCGAGCAGTTCTTC CASSERAGGASEQFF
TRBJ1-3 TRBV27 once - TGTGCCAGCAGTTTATCAGGGGAGGTCACTGGAAACACCATATATTTT CASSLSGEVTGNTIYF
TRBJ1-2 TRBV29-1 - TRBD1 TGCAGCGTTGTGGGACAGGCAAATGGCTACACCTTC CSVVGQANGYTF
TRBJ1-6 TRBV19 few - TGTGCCAGTAGTATCACGGAGGGCCATAATTCACCCCTCCACTTT CASSITEGHNSPLHF
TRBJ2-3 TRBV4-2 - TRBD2 TGTGCCAGCAGCCAAGTCGCTAGCGGGCCTTACACTAGCACAGATACGCAGTATTTT CASSQVASGPYTSTDTQYF
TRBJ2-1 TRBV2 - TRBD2 TGTGCCAGCAGTGTCGGACTAGCGGGAGAGGATGAGCAGTTCTTC CASSVGLAGEDEQFF
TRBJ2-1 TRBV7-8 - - TGTGCCAGCAGCTTAGTTGTACTAGCTCTTCACAATGAGCAGTTCTTC CASSLVVLALHNEQFF
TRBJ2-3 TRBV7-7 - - TGTGCCAGCAGCTTAGCGGGAGTCGCAGATACGCAGTATTTT CASSLAGVADTQYF
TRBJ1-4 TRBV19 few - TGTGCCAGTAGTATGGCAGGTGGAACTTCTTATGAAAAACTGTTTTTT CASSMAGGTSYEKLFF
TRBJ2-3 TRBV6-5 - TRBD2 TGTGCCAGCAGTTACCGGCGGGAGGTCCCCACAGATACGCAGTATTTT CASSYRREVPTDTQYF
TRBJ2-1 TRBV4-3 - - TGCGCCAGCAGCCAAGATCAAACTAGTTTTGAGCAGTTCTTC CASSQDQTSFEQFF
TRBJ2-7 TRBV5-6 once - TGTGCCAGCAGCTTGTTTGCCCCAGGCGACGCCTACGAGCAGTACTTC CASSLFAPGDAYEQYF
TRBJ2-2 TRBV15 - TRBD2 TGTGCCACCAGCAGAGGACTAGCGACTACGAACACCGGGGAGCTGTTTTTT CATSRGLATTNTGELFF
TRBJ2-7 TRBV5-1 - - TGCGCCAGCAGCTTGTATGGCCCCTACGAGCAGTACTTC CASSLYGPYEQYF
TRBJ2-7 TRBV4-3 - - TGCGCCAGCAGCCAAACCCGGCTCAAGGGACTCTCCTACGAGCAGTACTTC CASSQTRLKGLSYEQYF
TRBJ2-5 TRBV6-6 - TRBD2 TGTGCCAGCAGCCCGGACCGGGAGGGAAGGGAGACCCAGTACTTC CASSPDREGRETQYF
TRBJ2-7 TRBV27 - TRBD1 TGTGCCAGCAGTGGACCCGGGACAGGGTATTACCCCAGGGAGTCCGAGCAGTACTTC CASSGPGTGYYPRESEQYF
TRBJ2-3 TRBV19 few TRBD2 TGTGCCAGTAGCCCAACTAGACTAGCGGGCCCCCCAGATACGCAGTATTTT CASSPTRLAGPPDTQYF
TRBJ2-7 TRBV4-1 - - TGCGCCAGCAGCCTAGCGGTTTATCCCCCGGGGGAGCAGTACTTC CASSLAVYPPGEQYF
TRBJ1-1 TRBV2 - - TGTGCCAGCACCCTGGGCGGGGGTGAAGCTTTCTTT CASTLGGGEAFF
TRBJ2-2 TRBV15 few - TGTGCCACCAGCAGAGATCTGATTAGCCCCGGGGAGCTGTTTTTT CATSRDLISPGELFF
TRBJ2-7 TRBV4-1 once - TGCGCCAGCAGCCAAGGGCCCGGGACATACTCCTACGAGCAGTACTTC CASSQGPGTYSYEQYF
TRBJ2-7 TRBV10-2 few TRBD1 TGCGCCAGCAGGAGAGAACAGGGGGACGAGCAGTACTTC CASRREQGDEQYF
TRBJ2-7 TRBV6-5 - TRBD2 TGTGCCAGCAGTTTACTAGCGGGAGGAGCCTACGAGCAGTACTTC CASSLLAGGAYEQYF
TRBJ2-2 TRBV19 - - TGTGCCCCCGAGCCCAACACCGGGGAGCTGTTTTTT CAPEPNTGELFF
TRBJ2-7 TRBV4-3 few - TGCGCCAGCAGCCAAGATATCAGGACAAGGGGCGAGCAGTACTTC CASSQDIRTRGEQYF
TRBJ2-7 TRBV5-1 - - TGCGCCAGCAGCTTGGACAGGGAGTCCTACGAGCAGTACTTC CASSLDRESYEQYF
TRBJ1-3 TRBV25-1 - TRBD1 TGTGCCAGCAGTGAAAGGGGGCCTTCTGGAAACACCATATATTTT CASSERGPSGNTIYF
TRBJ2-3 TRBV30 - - TGTGCCTGGAGTGTAGCGAGGGGACACACAGATACGCAGTATTTT CAWSVARGHTDTQYF
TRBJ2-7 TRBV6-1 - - TGTGCCAGCAGTGAAAGGGCAGGGGCCCCCTACGAGCAGTACTTC CASSERAGAPYEQYF
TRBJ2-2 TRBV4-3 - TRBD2 TGCGCCAGCAGCCAACCTAGCGGGAGGGGCACCGGGGAGCTGTTTTTT CASSQPSGRGTGELFF
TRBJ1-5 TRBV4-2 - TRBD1 TGTGCCAGCAGCCGAGCTCCACGGACAGGGGGACCACAGCCTAGCAATCAGCCCCAGCATTTT CASSRAPRTGGPQPSNQPQHF
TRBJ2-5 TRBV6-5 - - TGTGCCACCAGGAACATGGAGACCCAGTACTTC CATRNMETQYF
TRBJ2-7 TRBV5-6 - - TGTGCCAGCAGCACCCCTAGCGCTCCAGGCCACGAGCAGTACTTC CASSTPSAPGHEQYF
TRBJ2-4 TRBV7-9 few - TGTGCCAGCAGCTCGACACCGGGCGGGTTAGTGAAAAACATTCAGTACTTC CASSSTPGGLVKNIQYF